This is a list of T cell receptor beta chains from one sample in a study of radiotherapy plus CTLA-4 blockade in lung cancer. Assay: immunoSEQ multiplex PCR; the TCRdb copy retains only in-frame clones and omits some. The table has around 14,000 clones, about 70% seen once; the top ten hold roughly 50%. This sample comprised peripheral blood, obtained from a patient treated with radiotherapy plus ipilimumab. The source is a human donor with non-small cell lung cancer whose response to radiotherapy plus ipilimumab could not be evaluated. CDR3s include the opening cysteine and the closing phenylalanine or tryptophan. The D gene is left open where the match is weak. Only some rows state a clone size, as once, few, many or a class for expanded clones.

d_call clone_size j_call v_call cdr3_aa cdr3_nt
TRBD2 - TRBJ2-3 TRBV6-5 CASRPTGGAALYF TGTGCCAGCAGGCCCACGGGGGGGGCCGCTCTGTATTTT
- - TRBJ1-6 TRBV2 CASSVNGPNSPLHF TGTGCCAGCAGTGTTAACGGTCCGAATTCACCCCTCCACTTT
- - TRBJ1-6 TRBV30 CAWNIQGIGSPLHF TGTGCCTGGAACATTCAGGGGATCGGATCACCCCTCCACTTT
- - TRBJ1-3 TRBV4-2 CASSFRGAGNTIYF TGTGCCAGCAGCTTCAGGGGTGCCGGAAACACCATATATTTT
TRBD1 - TRBJ1-3 TRBV12-5 CASETGQSGNTIYF TGTGCTAGTGAAACGGGACAGTCTGGAAACACCATATATTTT
- - TRBJ2-7 TRBV10-2 CASSEVVRRALSYEQYF TGCGCCAGCAGTGAGGTGGTGCGCAGGGCACTCTCCTACGAGCAGTACTTC
TRBD1 - TRBJ1-1 TRBV19 CASSIPGTGNAEAFF TGTGCCAGTAGTATCCCTGGGACAGGGAATGCTGAAGCTTTCTTT
- - TRBJ2-5 TRBV6-5 CASIPSGGGTQYF TGTGCCAGCATACCAAGTGGGGGAGGGACCCAGTACTTC
- - TRBJ2-3 TRBV5-1 CASSVLSTDTQYF TGCGCCAGCAGCGTTCTAAGCACAGATACGCAGTATTTT
- once TRBJ2-3 TRBV18 CASSRDSSTDTQYF TGTGCCAGCTCGCGGGACAGCAGCACAGATACGCAGTATTTT
- - TRBJ2-3 TRBV5-4 CASSLGGYSTDTQYF TGTGCCAGCAGCTTGGGCGGCTACAGCACAGATACGCAGTATTTT
TRBD1 - TRBJ1-1 TRBV6-1 CASTVGQSLNTEAFF TGTGCCAGCACCGTGGGACAGTCCCTCAACACTGAAGCTTTCTTT
- - TRBJ2-5 TRBV29-1 CSVEGSGLGGTQYF TGCAGCGTTGAAGGTTCCGGACTAGGGGGGACCCAGTACTTC
TRBD2 - TRBJ2-5 TRBV28 CASSSGTSGGQETQYF TGTGCCAGCAGTTCTGGGACTAGCGGGGGCCAAGAGACCCAGTACTTC
- - TRBJ2-2 TRBV10-3 CAISESNPETGELFF TGTGCCATCAGTGAGTCGAATCCCGAGACCGGGGAGCTGTTTTTT
- - TRBJ2-5 TRBV30 CAWSVGGRGETQYF TGTGCCTGGAGTGTAGGGGGTAGGGGGGAGACCCAGTACTTC
TRBD2 - TRBJ2-1 TRBV11-2 CASRPGTSVYNEQFF TGTGCCAGCAGACCCGGGACTAGCGTCTACAATGAGCAGTTCTTC
- few TRBJ1-2 TRBV11-2 CASTLERSANYGYTF TGTGCCAGCACTCTAGAACGTTCCGCTAACTATGGCTACACCTTC
TRBD1 - TRBJ2-5 TRBV5-4 CASSLVYGTASRETQYF TGTGCCAGCAGCTTAGTTTACGGGACAGCGAGCCGGGAGACCCAGTACTTC
TRBD1 - TRBJ2-7 TRBV6-5 CASNHRGQYEQYF TGTGCCAGCAACCACAGGGGGCAGTACGAGCAGTACTTC
- few TRBJ2-5 TRBV7-9 CASSLGSAGETQYF TGTGCCAGCAGCTTGGGGTCGGCGGGGGAGACCCAGTACTTC
- few TRBJ1-1 TRBV19 CASSIAGKAFF TGTGCCAGTAGTATTGCAGGCAAAGCTTTCTTT
- - TRBJ1-2 TRBV2 CASSDGGDWRGYTF TGTGCCAGCAGTGATGGTGGTGACTGGCGGGGCTACACCTTC
TRBD1 once TRBJ1-2 TRBV9 CASSPQQGAQNGYTF TGTGCCAGCAGCCCTCAACAGGGGGCGCAGAATGGCTACACCTTC
TRBD1 - TRBJ1-1 TRBV6-5 CASSYSLGQGATEAFF TGTGCCAGCAGTTACTCTCTTGGACAGGGGGCAACTGAAGCTTTCTTT
TRBD1 - TRBJ1-1 TRBV6-5 CASSYDRVTEAFF TGTGCCAGCAGTTACGACAGGGTCACTGAAGCTTTCTTT
TRBD2 once TRBJ2-5 TRBV9 CASSVRTGGETQYF TGTGCCAGCAGCGTTCGGACGGGAGGGGAGACCCAGTACTTC
TRBD1 - TRBJ1-4 TRBV29-1 CSVVPSRGPEKLFF TGCAGCGTTGTTCCCTCCAGGGGGCCTGAAAAACTGTTTTTT
- - TRBJ1-1 TRBV7-2 CASSLGGGGGLEAFF TGTGCCAGCAGCCTAGGTGGGGGGGGTGGGCTTGAAGCTTTCTTT
TRBD1 few TRBJ1-2 TRBV7-2 CASSLGGGQGDYGYTF TGTGCCAGCAGCTTAGGGGGCGGACAGGGGGACTATGGCTACACCTTC
- - TRBJ2-6 TRBV5-1 CASSIQVAGANVLTF TGCGCCAGCAGCATACAGGTTGCAGGGGCCAACGTCCTGACTTTC
- few TRBJ2-7 TRBV7-9 CASSLRGTDYEQYF TGTGCCAGCAGCCTGCGCGGGACGGACTACGAGCAGTACTTC
- - TRBJ1-2 TRBV18 CASSYSSNYGYTF TGTGCCAGCTCGTACAGCTCTAACTATGGCTACACCTTC
- - TRBJ2-1 TRBV5-6 CASSLLELDEQFF TGTGCCAGCAGCTTATTGGAGCTCGATGAGCAGTTCTTC
TRBD2 - TRBJ2-4 TRBV5-1 CASSPSGGAKNIQYF TGCGCCAGCAGTCCTAGCGGGGGAGCCAAAAACATTCAGTACTTC
TRBD2 - TRBJ2-3 TRBV7-9 CASSTSGVGTDTQYF TGTGCCAGCAGTACTAGCGGGGTTGGGACAGATACGCAGTATTTT
TRBD2 - TRBJ2-5 TRBV7-3 CASSPSGGAYGETQYF TGTGCCAGCAGCCCTAGCGGGGGGGCTTATGGAGAGACCCAGTACTTC
TRBD2 - TRBJ2-3 TRBV28 CASTPGGLAGGRTDTQYF TGTGCCAGCACCCCGGGCGGACTAGCGGGGGGCCGTACAGATACGCAGTATTTT
- few TRBJ2-2 TRBV6-1 CATLRVGTGELFF TGTGCCACCCTCAGGGTTGGCACCGGGGAGCTGTTTTTT
- - TRBJ2-2 TRBV5-6 CASSFGLTGELFF TGTGCCAGCAGCTTTGGACTCACCGGGGAGCTGTTTTTT
- - TRBJ2-3 TRBV5-8 CASSLGGPADTQYF TGTGCCAGCAGCTTGGGGGGCCCCGCAGATACGCAGTATTTT
TRBD2 - TRBJ2-1 TRBV27 CASNPGAGGLHEQFF TGTGCCAGCAATCCGGGGGCGGGGGGGCTGCATGAGCAGTTCTTC
- - TRBJ1-1 TRBV30 CAWTGRGNTEAFF TGTGCCTGGACAGGGCGAGGGAACACTGAAGCTTTCTTT
- - TRBJ2-3 TRBV10-1 CASSDPRGTDTQYF TGCGCCAGCAGTGACCCGCGAGGCACAGATACGCAGTATTTT
TRBD2 - TRBJ2-1 TRBV7-2 CASSFSGASSYNEQFF TGTGCCAGCAGCTTTAGCGGGGCCTCCTCCTACAATGAGCAGTTCTTC
- - TRBJ2-4 TRBV4-2 CASSQEVVEAKNIQYF TGTGCCAGCAGCCAAGAGGTAGTAGAGGCCAAAAACATTCAGTACTTC
- - TRBJ1-2 TRBV7-2 CASSLNYGYTF TGTGCCAGCAGCCTTAACTATGGCTACACCTTC
- - TRBJ1-2 TRBV18 CASSPDTLPNYGYTF TGTGCCAGCTCACCGGACACTCTGCCCAACTATGGCTACACCTTC
TRBD2 once TRBJ2-2 TRBV30 CAWSDPRLAGDRGELFF TGTGCCTGGAGTGACCCCCGATTAGCGGGGGATCGTGGGGAGCTGTTTTTT
- - TRBJ2-3 TRBV30 CAWSVMTGTDTQYF TGTGCCTGGAGTGTAATGACGGGAACAGATACGCAGTATTTT
TRBD2 - TRBJ2-1 TRBV19 CASSIPSGDPSYNEQFF TGTGCCAGTAGTATTCCTAGCGGCGATCCTTCCTACAATGAGCAGTTCTTC
- - TRBJ1-4 TRBV4-3 CASSQDYNSRNEKLFF TGCGCCAGCAGCCAGGATTACAACTCCAGGAATGAAAAACTGTTTTTT
- - TRBJ1-1 TRBV19 CASSISGDTEAFF TGTGCCAGTAGTATATCCGGGGACACTGAAGCTTTCTTT
- once TRBJ2-3 TRBV5-4 CASSLMIPGQLDTQYF TGTGCCAGCAGCCTGATGATCCCGGGACAATTAGATACGCAGTATTTT
TRBD1 - TRBJ1-5 TRBV27 CASSLKTGGFPQHF TGTGCCAGCAGTTTAAAGACAGGGGGCTTTCCCCAGCATTTT